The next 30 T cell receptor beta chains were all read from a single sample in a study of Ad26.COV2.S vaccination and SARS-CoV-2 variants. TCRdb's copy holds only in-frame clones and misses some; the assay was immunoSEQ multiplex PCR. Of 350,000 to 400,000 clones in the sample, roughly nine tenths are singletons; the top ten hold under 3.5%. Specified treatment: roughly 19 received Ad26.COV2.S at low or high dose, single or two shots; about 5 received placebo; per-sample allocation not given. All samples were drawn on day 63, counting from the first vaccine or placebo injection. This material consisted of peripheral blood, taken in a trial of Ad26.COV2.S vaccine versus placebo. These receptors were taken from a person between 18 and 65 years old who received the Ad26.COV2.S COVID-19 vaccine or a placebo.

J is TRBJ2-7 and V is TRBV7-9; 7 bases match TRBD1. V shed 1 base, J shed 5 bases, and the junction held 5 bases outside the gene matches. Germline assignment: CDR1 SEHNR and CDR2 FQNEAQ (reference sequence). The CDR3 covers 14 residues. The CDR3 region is CASSLVRGGDEQYF. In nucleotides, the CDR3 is TGTGCCAGCAGCTTAGTGCGAGGGGGCGACGAGCAGTACTTC.

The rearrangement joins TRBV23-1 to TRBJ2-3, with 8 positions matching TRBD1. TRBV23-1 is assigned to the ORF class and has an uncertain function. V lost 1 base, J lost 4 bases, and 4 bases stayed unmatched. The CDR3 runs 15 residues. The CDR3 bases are TGCGCCAGCAGTCAATACAGGGGGTTTGCAGATACGCAGTATTTT. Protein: CASSQYRGFADTQYF.

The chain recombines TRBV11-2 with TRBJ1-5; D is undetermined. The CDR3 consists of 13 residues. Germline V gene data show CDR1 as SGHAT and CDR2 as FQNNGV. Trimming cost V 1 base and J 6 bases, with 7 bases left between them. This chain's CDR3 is CASSLADSQPQHF. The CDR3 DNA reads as TGTGCCAGCAGCTTAGCGGATTCTCAGCCCCAGCATTTT.

The CDR3 region has the DNA TGTGCCAGCAGTCTGCGACAGGGGGCGGTTGAAGCTTTCTTT. It translates to CASSLRQGAVEAFF. The chain couples TRBV6-6 to TRBJ1-1; 10 positions match TRBD1. Unmatched junction bases numbered 7, after V lost 5 bases and J lost 7 bases. Germline loops: CDR1 MNHNY, CDR2 SVGAGI (reference sequence). This CDR3 has 14 amino acids.

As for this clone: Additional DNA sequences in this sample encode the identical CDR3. CDR3 loop: CASSPRGGQGETQYF. The CDR3 DNA is TGTGCCAGCAGCCCGAGGGGGGGGCAGGGAGAGACCCAGTACTTC. V is TRBV4-2 and J is TRBJ2-5; the D gene is possibly TRBD2 (7 bases). Trimming cost V 4 bases and J 4 bases, with 16 bases left between them. The CDR3 contains 15 residues. CDR1 and CDR2 (germline): LGHNA, YNFKEQ.

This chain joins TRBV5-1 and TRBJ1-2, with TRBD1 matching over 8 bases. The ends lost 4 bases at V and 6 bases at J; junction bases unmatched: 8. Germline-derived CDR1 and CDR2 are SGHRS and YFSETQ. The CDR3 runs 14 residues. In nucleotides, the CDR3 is TGCGCCAGCAGCGCGGACAGGGCGTCGGATGGCTACACCTTC. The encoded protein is CASSADRASDGYTF.

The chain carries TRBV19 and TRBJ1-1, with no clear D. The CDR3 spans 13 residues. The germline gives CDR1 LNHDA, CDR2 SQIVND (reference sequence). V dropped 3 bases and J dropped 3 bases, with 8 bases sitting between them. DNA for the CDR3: TGTGCCAGTAGTATTGATGGGGACACTGAAGCTTTCTTT. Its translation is CASSIDGDTEAFF.

The CDR3 loop is CASTGGTGTTF. DNA of the CDR3: TGTGCCAGCACCGGGGGGACGGGGACGACCTTC. The rearrangement joins TRBV2 to TRBJ1-2; a possible D gene is TRBD1 (5 bases). The CDR3 extends over 11 amino acids. The germline CDR1 and CDR2 sequences are SNHLY and FYNNEI. V lost 7 bases, J lost 14 bases, and 17 bases lay in between.

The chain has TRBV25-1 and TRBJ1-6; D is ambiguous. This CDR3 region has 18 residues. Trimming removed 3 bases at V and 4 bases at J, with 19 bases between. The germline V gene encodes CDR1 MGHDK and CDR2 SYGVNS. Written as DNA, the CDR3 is TGTGCCAGCAGTGAGTACCGACCGGGCAAGGATTATAATTCACCCCTCCACTTT. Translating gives CASSEYRPGKDYNSPLHF.

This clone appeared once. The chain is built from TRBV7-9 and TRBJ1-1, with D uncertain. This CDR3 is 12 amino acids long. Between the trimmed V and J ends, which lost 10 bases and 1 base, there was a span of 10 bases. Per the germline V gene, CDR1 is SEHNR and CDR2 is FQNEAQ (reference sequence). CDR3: CATSDRNTEAFF. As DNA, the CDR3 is TGTGCCACTTCTGACCGGAACACTGAAGCTTTCTTT.

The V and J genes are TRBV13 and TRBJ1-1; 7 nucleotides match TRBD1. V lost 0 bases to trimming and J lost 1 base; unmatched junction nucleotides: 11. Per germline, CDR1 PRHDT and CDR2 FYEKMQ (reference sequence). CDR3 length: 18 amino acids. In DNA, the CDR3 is TGTGCCAGCAGCTTAGGGAAACAGGGGATAACTGCGAACACTGAAGCTTTCTTT. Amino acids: CASSLGKQGITANTEAFF.

In DNA form, the CDR3 reads TGTGCCAGCAGTTTATTAGGAGGAGCTGAAGCTTTCTTT. Amino acid sequence: CASSLLGGAEAFF. This chain connects TRBV12-3 or TRBV12-4 to TRBJ1-1; D not certain. CDR3 size: 13 residues. The ends were cut back, 2 bases at V and 6 bases at J, with 10 bases in the middle.

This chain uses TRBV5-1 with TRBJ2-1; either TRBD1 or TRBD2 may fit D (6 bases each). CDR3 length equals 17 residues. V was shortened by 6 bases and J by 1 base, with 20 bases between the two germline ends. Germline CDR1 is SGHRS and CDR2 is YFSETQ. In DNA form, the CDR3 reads TGCGCCAGCAATGGTGGGGGGCCGCTGGAATCCTACAATGAGCAGTTCTTC. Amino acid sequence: CASNGGGPLESYNEQFF.

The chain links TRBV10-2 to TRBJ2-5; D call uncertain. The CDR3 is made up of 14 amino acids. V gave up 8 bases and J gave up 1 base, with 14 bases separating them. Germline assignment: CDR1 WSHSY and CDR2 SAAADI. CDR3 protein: CASSPPPVQETQYF. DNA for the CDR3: TGCGCCAGCTCCCCCCCACCCGTCCAAGAGACCCAGTACTTC.

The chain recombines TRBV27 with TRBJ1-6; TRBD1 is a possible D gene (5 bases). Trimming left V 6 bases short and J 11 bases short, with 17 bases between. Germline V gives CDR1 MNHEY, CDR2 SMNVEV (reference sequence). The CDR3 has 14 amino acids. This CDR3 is CASRNVGAIAPLHF. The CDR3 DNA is TGTGCCAGCAGGAATGTAGGGGCAATCGCACCCCTCCACTTT.

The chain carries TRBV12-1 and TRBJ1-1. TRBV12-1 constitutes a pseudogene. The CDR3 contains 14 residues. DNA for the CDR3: TGTGCCAGCAGCTTTGCGTGGGAGGACACTGAAGCTTTCTTT. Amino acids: CASSFAWEDTEAFF.

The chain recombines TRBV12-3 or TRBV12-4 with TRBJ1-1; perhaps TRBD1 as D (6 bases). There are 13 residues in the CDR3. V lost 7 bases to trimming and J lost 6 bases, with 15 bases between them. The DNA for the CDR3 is TGTGCCAGCATACAATACAGGGCTGCTGAAGCTTTCTTT. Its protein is CASIQYRAAEAFF.

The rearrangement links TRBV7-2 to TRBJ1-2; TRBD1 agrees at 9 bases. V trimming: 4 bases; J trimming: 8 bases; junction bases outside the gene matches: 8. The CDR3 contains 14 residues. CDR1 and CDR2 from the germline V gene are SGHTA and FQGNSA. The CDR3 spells CASSSQQGAVGYTF. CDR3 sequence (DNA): TGTGCCAGCAGCTCACAACAGGGGGCGGTCGGCTACACCTTC.

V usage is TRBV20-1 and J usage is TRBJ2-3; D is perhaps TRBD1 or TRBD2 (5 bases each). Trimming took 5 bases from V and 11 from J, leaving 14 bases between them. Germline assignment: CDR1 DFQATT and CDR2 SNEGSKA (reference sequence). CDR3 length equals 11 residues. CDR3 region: CSAGDGSGQYF. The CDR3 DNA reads TGCAGTGCTGGGGACGGATCAGGGCAGTATTTT.

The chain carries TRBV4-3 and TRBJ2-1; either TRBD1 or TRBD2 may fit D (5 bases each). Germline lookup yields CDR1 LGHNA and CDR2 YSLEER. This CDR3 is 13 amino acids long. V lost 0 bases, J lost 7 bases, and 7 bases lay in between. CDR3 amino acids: CASSQEEGNEQFF. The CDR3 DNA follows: TGCGCCAGCAGCCAAGAAGAGGGGAATGAGCAGTTCTTC.

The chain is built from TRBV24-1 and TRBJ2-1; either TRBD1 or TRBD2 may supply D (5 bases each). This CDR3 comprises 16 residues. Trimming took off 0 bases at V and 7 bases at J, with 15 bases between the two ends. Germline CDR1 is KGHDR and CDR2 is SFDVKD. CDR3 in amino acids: CATSDLEGSSRNEQFF. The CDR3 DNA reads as TGTGCCACCAGTGATTTGGAGGGGTCTTCAAGGAATGAGCAGTTCTTC.

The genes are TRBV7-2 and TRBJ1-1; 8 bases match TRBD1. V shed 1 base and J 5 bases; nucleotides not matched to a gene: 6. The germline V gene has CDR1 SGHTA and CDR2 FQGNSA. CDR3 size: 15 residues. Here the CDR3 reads CASSLGDRPGTEAFF. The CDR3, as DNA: TGTGCCAGCAGCTTAGGGGACAGGCCGGGTACTGAAGCTTTCTTT. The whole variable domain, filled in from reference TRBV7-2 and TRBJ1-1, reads GAGVSQSPSNKVTEKGKDVELRCDPISGHTALYWYRQSLGQGLEFLIYFQGNSAPDKSGLPSDRFSAERTGGSVSTLTIQRTQQEDSAVYLCASSLGDRPGTEAFFGQGTRLTVV.

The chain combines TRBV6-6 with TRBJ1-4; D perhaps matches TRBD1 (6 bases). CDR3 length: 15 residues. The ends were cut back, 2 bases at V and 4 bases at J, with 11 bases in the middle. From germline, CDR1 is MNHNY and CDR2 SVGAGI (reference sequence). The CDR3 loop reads CASSYLDSYNEKLFF. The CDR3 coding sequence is TGTGCCAGCAGTTACCTGGACAGCTATAATGAAAAACTGTTTTTT.

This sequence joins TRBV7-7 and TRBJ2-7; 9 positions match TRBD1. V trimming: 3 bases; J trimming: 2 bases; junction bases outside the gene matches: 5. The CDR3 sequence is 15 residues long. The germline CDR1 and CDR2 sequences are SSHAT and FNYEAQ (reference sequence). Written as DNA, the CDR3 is TGTGCCAGCAGCTTTAGGACAGGGGACACCTACGAGCAGTACTTC. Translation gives CASSFRTGDTYEQYF.

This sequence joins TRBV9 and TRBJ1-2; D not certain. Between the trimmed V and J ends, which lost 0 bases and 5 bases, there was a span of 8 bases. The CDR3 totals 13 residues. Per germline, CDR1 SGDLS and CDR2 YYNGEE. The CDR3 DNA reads TGTGCCAGCAGCGTAGGGGCAGATTATGGCTACACCTTC. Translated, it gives CASSVGADYGYTF.

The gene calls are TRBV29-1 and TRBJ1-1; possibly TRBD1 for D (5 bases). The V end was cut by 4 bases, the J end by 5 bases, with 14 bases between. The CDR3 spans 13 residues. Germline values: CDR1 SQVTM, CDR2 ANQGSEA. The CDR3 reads CSVGEGEGTEAFF. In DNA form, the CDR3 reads TGCAGCGTTGGAGAGGGAGAGGGGACTGAAGCTTTCTTT.

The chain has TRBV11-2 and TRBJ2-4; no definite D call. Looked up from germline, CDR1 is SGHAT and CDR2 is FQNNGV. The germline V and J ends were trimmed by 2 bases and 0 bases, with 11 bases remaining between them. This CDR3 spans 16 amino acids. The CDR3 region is CASSLMVGTAKNIQYF. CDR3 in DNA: TGTGCCAGCAGCTTAATGGTAGGAACAGCCAAAAACATTCAGTACTTC.

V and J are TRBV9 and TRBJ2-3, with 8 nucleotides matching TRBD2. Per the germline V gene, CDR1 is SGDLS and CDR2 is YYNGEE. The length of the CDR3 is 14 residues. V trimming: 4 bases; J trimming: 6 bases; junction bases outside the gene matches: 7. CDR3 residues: CASSPPGGTDTQYF. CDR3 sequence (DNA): TGTGCCAGCAGCCCCCCGGGGGGGACTGATACGCAGTATTTT.

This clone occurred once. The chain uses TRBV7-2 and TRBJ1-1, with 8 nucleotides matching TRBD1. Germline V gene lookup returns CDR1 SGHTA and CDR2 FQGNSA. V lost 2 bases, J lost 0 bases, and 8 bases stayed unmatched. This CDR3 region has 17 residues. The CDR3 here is CASSLIGWTGMNTEAFF. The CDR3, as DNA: TGTGCCAGCAGCTTAATCGGGTGGACAGGGATGAACACTGAAGCTTTCTTT.

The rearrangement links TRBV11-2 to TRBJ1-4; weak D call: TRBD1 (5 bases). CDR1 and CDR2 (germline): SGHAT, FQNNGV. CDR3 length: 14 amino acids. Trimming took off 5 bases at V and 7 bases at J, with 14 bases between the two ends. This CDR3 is CASSPGLFGEKLFF. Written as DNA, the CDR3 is TGTGCCAGCAGCCCAGGGCTATTCGGTGAAAAACTGTTTTTT.